This T cell receptor (beta chain) was retrieved from a study of OX40 agonist ivuxolimab in advanced cancers. The length of the CDR3 is 13 residues. Germline V gives CDR1 MNHEY, CDR2 SVGAGI. The ends were cut back, 2 bases at V and 2 bases at J, with 7 bases in the middle. Sequencing used immunoSEQ multiplex PCR; TCRdb keeps in-frame clones, though not all of them. The sample yields tens of thousands of clones, 79% seen once. The input for sequencing was CD4+ or CD8+ T cells sorted from blood, taken in a trial of the OX40 agonist ivuxolimab. The sequence came from an adult with an advanced solid tumor such as melanoma, head and neck, liver or kidney cancer. The chain has TRBV6-5 and TRBJ2-7; D is unresolved. The DNA of the CDR3 is TGTGCCAGCAGTTACCCCCCAACCTACGAGCAGTACTTC. It is translated as CASSYPPTYEQYF.